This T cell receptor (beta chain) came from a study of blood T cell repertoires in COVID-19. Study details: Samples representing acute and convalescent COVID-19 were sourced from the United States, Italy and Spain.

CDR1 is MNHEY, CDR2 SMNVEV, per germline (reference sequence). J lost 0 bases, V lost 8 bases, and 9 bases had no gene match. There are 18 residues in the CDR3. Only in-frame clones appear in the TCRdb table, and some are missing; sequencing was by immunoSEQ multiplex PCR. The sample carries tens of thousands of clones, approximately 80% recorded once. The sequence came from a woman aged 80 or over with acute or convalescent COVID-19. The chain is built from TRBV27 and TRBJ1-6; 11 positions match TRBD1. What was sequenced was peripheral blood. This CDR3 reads CASAYRGTGGSYNSPLHF. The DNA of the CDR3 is TGTGCCAGCGCCTACCGCGGGACAGGGGGCTCCTATAATTCACCCCTCCACTTT.